This entry concerns a single T cell receptor (beta chain). This specimen belongs to a study of T cell changes during pregnancy in multiple sclerosis. Assay used: immunoSEQ multiplex PCR; TCRdb lists only in-frame clones, some missing. The data show around 57,000 clones, with about nine tenths seen just once and roughly 2.7% held by the top ten. Germline trimming cut 6 bases from V and 4 bases from J; bases unmatched to any gene: 6. The CDR3 consists of 14 residues. Germline assignment: CDR1 SNHLY and CDR2 FYNNEI. This receptor was obtained from a female donor with multiple sclerosis, enrolled in a pregnancy study. The chain carries TRBV2 and TRBJ2-5, with TRBD1 identical over 9 bases. The sequenced sample was peripheral blood, obtained in the first trimester of pregnancy. The CDR3 sequence is CASSSTGGAETQYF. The CDR3 DNA follows: TGTGCCAGCAGCTCTACAGGGGGCGCAGAGACCCAGTACTTC.